A selection of T cell receptor beta chains follows, all from one sample in a study of CD8 T cells in Susac syndrome. TCRdb re-called the immunoSEQ multiplex PCR reads through MiXCR, storing one row per CDR3 protein. This table has about 150,000 distinct CDR3 sequences, approximately 93% appearing once. Source material: CD8+ T cells from PBMCs. The source is a human donor with multiple sclerosis. CDR3s include the opening cysteine and the closing phenylalanine or tryptophan. Fields, in order: J gene, D gene, V gene, CDR3 length, clone size, CDR3 protein, CDR3 DNA. D genes are given only for firm matches. For some rows the clone size is stated as once, few or many, or as a class when expanded; others skip it.

j_call: TRBJ1-5; d_call: .; v_call: TRBV27; cdr3_length: 13; clone_size: .; cdr3_aa: CASSSSFSQPQHF; cdr3_nt: TGTGCCAGCAGTTCCAGTTTCTCTCAGCCCCAGCATTTT
j_call: TRBJ2-1; d_call: TRBD2; v_call: TRBV2; cdr3_length: 14; clone_size: .; cdr3_aa: CASVVTSGVNEQFF; cdr3_nt: TGTGCCAGCGTAGTAACTAGCGGAGTCAATGAGCAGTTCTTC
j_call: TRBJ1-2; d_call: TRBD1; v_call: TRBV10-3; cdr3_length: 13; clone_size: .; cdr3_aa: CAIPGRTGDGYTF; cdr3_nt: TGTGCCATCCCGGGGCGGACAGGGGATGGCTACACCTTC
j_call: TRBJ2-7; d_call: TRBD1; v_call: TRBV20-1; cdr3_length: 13; clone_size: .; cdr3_aa: CSARAQGSYEQYF; cdr3_nt: TGCAGTGCTAGAGCACAGGGGTCCTACGAGCAGTACTTC
j_call: TRBJ2-7; d_call: TRBD2; v_call: TRBV5-1; cdr3_length: 13; clone_size: .; cdr3_aa: CASNGRGAYEQYF; cdr3_nt: TGCGCCAGCAACGGGAGGGGGGCCTACGAGCAGTACTTC
j_call: TRBJ1-1; d_call: .; v_call: TRBV7-9; cdr3_length: 16; clone_size: .; cdr3_aa: CASSLRFKDSHVEAFF; cdr3_nt: TGTGCCAGCAGCTTGCGTTTCAAGGACAGTCACGTTGAAGCTTTCTTT
j_call: TRBJ2-1; d_call: .; v_call: TRBV19; cdr3_length: 14; clone_size: .; cdr3_aa: CASTLGQVYNEQFF; cdr3_nt: TGTGCCAGTACCCTGGGGCAGGTATACAATGAGCAGTTCTTC
j_call: TRBJ2-3; d_call: .; v_call: TRBV7-8; cdr3_length: 11; clone_size: .; cdr3_aa: CASKGGDTQYF; cdr3_nt: TGTGCCAGCAAGGGGGGAGATACGCAGTATTTT
j_call: TRBJ2-5; d_call: .; v_call: TRBV7-2; cdr3_length: 14; clone_size: .; cdr3_aa: CASSLGASQETQYF; cdr3_nt: TGTGCCAGCAGCTTAGGGGCTAGCCAAGAGACCCAGTACTTC
j_call: TRBJ2-3; d_call: .; v_call: TRBV12-3/TRBV12-4; cdr3_length: 14; clone_size: .; cdr3_aa: CATTWAGPADTQYF; cdr3_nt: TGTGCCACCACGTGGGCAGGGCCAGCAGATACGCAGTATTTT
j_call: TRBJ1-1; d_call: .; v_call: TRBV29-1; cdr3_length: 14; clone_size: .; cdr3_aa: CSAHPQGLNTEAFF; cdr3_nt: TGCAGCGCCCACCCGCAGGGTTTGAACACTGAAGCTTTCTTT
j_call: TRBJ1-1; d_call: .; v_call: TRBV11-2; cdr3_length: 15; clone_size: .; cdr3_aa: CASSPKGVLDTEAFF; cdr3_nt: TGTGCCAGCAGCCCCAAGGGGGTTTTGGACACTGAAGCTTTCTTT
j_call: TRBJ1-2; d_call: .; v_call: TRBV9; cdr3_length: 14; clone_size: .; cdr3_aa: CASSLSNHREGYTF; cdr3_nt: TGTGCCAGCAGCCTAAGTAATCACAGGGAGGGCTACACCTTC
j_call: TRBJ1-2; d_call: .; v_call: TRBV29-1; cdr3_length: 13; clone_size: once; cdr3_aa: CSALPGDDYGYTF; cdr3_nt: TGCAGCGCCCTCCCAGGGGACGACTATGGCTACACCTTC
j_call: TRBJ2-5; d_call: .; v_call: TRBV6-5; cdr3_length: 15; clone_size: .; cdr3_aa: CASSSHLSKQETQYF; cdr3_nt: TGTGCCAGCAGTTCTCACCTCAGCAAACAAGAGACCCAGTACTTC
j_call: TRBJ1-2; d_call: .; v_call: TRBV9; cdr3_length: 17; clone_size: .; cdr3_aa: CASSVDVTGARSDGYTF; cdr3_nt: TGTGCCAGCAGCGTAGATGTGACAGGAGCTAGGTCGGATGGCTACACCTTC